A single sample gave rise to the 23 T cell receptor beta chains below, sequenced in a study of tumor-infiltrating lymphocytes in primary liver carcinoma listed by TCRdb under 2017. Data came from an Illumina HiSeq 2500. Using a constant-region primer and ProtoScript II reverse transcriptase, TCRbeta-specific cDNA was reverse-transcribed from around 520 ng total RNA. Construction of the TCRbeta libraries relied on three nested rounds of multiplex PCR, following a slightly modified ARM-PCR procedure. Multiplex TRBV1-TRBV30 forward primers and a Cbeta reverse primer were used in the first two PCR rounds, each of which was run for approximately 10 cycles. TCRdb reprocessing: public reads trimmed at Q25 with fastp, clones called with MiXCR, in-frame beta chains kept. Merged by CDR3 protein, the rows form single entries marked with the most common genes and DNA. In this sample the table shows some 95,000 distinct CDR3 sequences, around 68% of which occur a single time. Of the sample, around 25% is held by the ten largest clones.

Without any cell sorting, total RNA and DNA were co-extracted from about 20-30 mg of bulk tissue using the AllPrep DNA/RNA mini kit. Sequencing was performed on tumor-adjacent normal liver tissue. These receptors were taken from a man aged 40-55 years with primary liver carcinoma and hepatitis B virus infection.

Concerning this clonotype: The junction differs from germline at one of its ends, possibly a read error. The chain employs TRBV11-2 and TRBJ1-6; the D gene is possibly TRBD1 (5 bases). The V gene's germline CDR1 is SGHAT and CDR2 FQNNGV. The CDR3 contains 14 residues. CDR3 loop: CDGSLQVANSPLHF. The CDR3 bases are TGTGACGGCAGCTTACAGGTGGCGAATTCGCCCCTCCACTTT. The full variable domain, its missing parts supplied by reference TRBV11-2 and TRBJ1-6, is EAGVAQSPRYKIIEKRQSVAFWCNPISGHATLYWYQQILGQGPKLLIQFQNNGVVDDSQLPKDRFSAERLKGVDSTLKIQPAKLEDSAVYLCDGSLQVANSPLHFGNGTRLTVT.

The chain employs TRBV20-1 and TRBJ1-1; D remains ambiguous. Germline V gives CDR1 DFQATT, CDR2 SNEGSKA (reference sequence). Trimming cost V 3 bases and J 4 bases, with 18 bases left between them. The CDR3 totals 15 residues. The DNA for the CDR3 is TGCAGTGCTAGGGATGACCCCCTCTTGGGCACTGAAGCTTTCTTT. It translates to CSARDDPLLGTEAFF.

This clonotype was seen many times. The chain combines TRBV6-5 with TRBJ2-1; 9 positions match TRBD2. Germline values: CDR1 MNHEY, CDR2 SVGAGI. The CDR3 totals 17 residues. Germline trimming cut 0 bases from V and 0 bases from J; bases unmatched to any gene: 3. The CDR3 sequence is CASSYSSSGTSYNEQFF. The CDR3 DNA sequence: TGTGCCAGCAGTTACTCATCTAGCGGGACCTCCTACAATGAGCAGTTCTTC.

Comments on this clonotype: A read error may account for a junction end that differs from germline. V and J are TRBV11-2 and TRBJ1-2; D gene uncertain. CDR1 and CDR2 (germline): SGHAT, FQNNGV. This CDR3 has 13 residues. The DNA of the CDR3 is TGTGCCAGTAGCTTAGATCTGAACCATGGCTACACCTTC. Its translation: CASSLDLNHGYTF.

Worth noting for this clonotype: A read error may account for a junction end that differs from germline. The chain is built from TRBV11-1 and TRBJ2-2; D possibly corresponds to TRBD2 (5 bases). Germline CDR1 and CDR2: SGHAT and FQDESV (reference sequence). This CDR3 contains 17 residues. The CDR3 nucleotides read TGTGCCAGCAGTTTAGCGCCAGTGCTTTCGAACACCGGGGAGCCGTTTTTT. Translating it yields CASSLAPVLSNTGEPFF.

This chain uses TRBV7-8 with TRBJ2-2; no reliable D call. V was trimmed by 5 bases and J by 5 bases, leaving 6 bases between them. The CDR3 extends over 12 amino acids. CDR1 is SGHVS and CDR2 is FQNEAQ in the germline V gene. CDR3 sequence: CASSPTTGELFF. The CDR3 coding sequence is TGTGCCAGCAGCCCTACTACCGGGGAGCTGTTTTTT.

This clonotype was seen a few times. The V gene is TRBV20-1, the J gene TRBJ2-1; the match to TRBD1 covers 7 bases. V was clipped by 5 bases and J by 6 bases; unmatched bases: 10. The CDR3 has 14 residues. Germline V gene sequence: CDR1 DFQATT, CDR2 SNEGSKA (reference sequence). The chain's CDR3 is CSADGHRDSNEQFF. For the CDR3, the DNA is TGCAGTGCTGACGGCCACCGGGACAGCAATGAGCAGTTCTTC.

As concerns this clonotype: The junction shows a germline mismatch at one end, possibly a read error. The chain joins TRBV6-5 to TRBJ1-5; a weak D match, TRBD1 (6 bases). This CDR3 is 15 amino acids long. Germline V CDR1 and CDR2: MNHEY, SVGAGI. The CDR3 loop is CASSPGASINQPQHF. CDR3 DNA: TGTGCCAGCAGTCCAGGGGCCTCGATCAATCAGCCTCAGCATTTT.

This clonotype occurred a few times. The CDR3 is CASSLGWYQGNEQYF. CDR3 sequence (DNA): TGTGCCAGCAGCTTAGGATGGTACCAGGGTAACGAGCAGTACTTC. The chain carries TRBV7-9 and TRBJ2-7; TRBD1 might be the D (5 bases). This CDR3 is 15 amino acids long. Germline V gene sequence: CDR1 SEHNR, CDR2 FQNEAQ (reference sequence). V was clipped by 1 base and J by 5 bases, with 15 bases between them.

About this clonotype: Germline is not matched at one junction end, which may reflect a read error. The gene calls are TRBV11-2 and TRBJ2-1, with D perhaps given as TRBD1 or TRBD2 (6 bases each). Germline V gene sequence: CDR1 SGHAT, CDR2 FQNNGV. CDR3 size: 16 residues. CDR3 sequence reads: CVNSSPGGGPYNEQFF. CDR3 nucleotide sequence: TGTGTCAACAGCTCGCCCGGTGGGGGGCCCTACAATGAGCAGTTCTTT. Together with reference TRBV11-2 and TRBJ2-1, the CDR3 gives the full variable domain: EAGVAQSPRYKIIEKRQSVAFWCNPISGHATLYWYQQILGQGPKLLIQFQNNGVVDDSQLPKDRFSAERLKGVDSTLKIQPAKLEDSAVYLCVNSSPGGGPYNEQFFGPGTRLTVL.

Remarks on this clonotype: As the CDR3 is not closed by the conserved phenylalanine or tryptophan, this likely results from a read error. It is unclear where the CDR3 begins or ends on the DNA, so no DNA is shown, and the CDR3 is as TCRdb lists it. The genes are TRBV6-5 and TRBJ1-5; the table's D gene call, TRBD1, was not cross checked with the DNA. Both ends counted, the CDR3 spans 14 residues. Germline lookup yields CDR1 MNHEY and CDR2 SVGAGI. The CDR3 sequence is CASRTGGFNQPRHS.

As to this clonotype: One base away lies a much larger clone, so this may be a sequencing read error. V gene TRBV5-6 combines with J gene TRBJ2-7; D may be TRBD2 (6 bases). CDR1 and CDR2 (germline): SGHDT, YYEEEE. This CDR3 contains 14 residues. The V and J ends lost 4 bases and 6 bases respectively, with 17 bases between them. CDR3 residues: CASSQDGEEVEQYF. The CDR3 DNA sequence: TGTGCCAGCAGCCAGGACGGGGAGGAGGTCGAGCAGTACTTC.

The V gene is TRBV11-1, the J gene TRBJ2-1; D remains unclear. CDR3 length: 15 residues. V lost 8 bases to trimming and J lost 4 bases, with 18 bases between them. Germline CDR1 is SGHAT and CDR2 is FQDESV (reference sequence). CDR3 protein: CASALKTVLYNEQFF. In nucleotides, the CDR3 is TGTGCCAGCGCCTTAAAAACTGTCCTTTACAATGAGCAGTTCTTC.

This clonotype came up a few times. The chain couples TRBV28 to TRBJ1-2; D unresolved. V dropped 3 bases and J dropped 6 bases, with 11 bases sitting between them. CDR1 and CDR2 from the germline V gene are MDHEN and SYDVKM. The CDR3 covers 13 residues. CDR3 in DNA: TGTGCCAGCAGTTTCGGGCAGGAGAATGGCTACACCTTC. Protein: CASSFGQENGYTF.

J is TRBJ2-1 and V is TRBV29-1; tentatively, D is TRBD2 (5 bases). This CDR3 has 16 residues. In germline, CDR1 is SQVTM, CDR2 ANQGSEA. V shed 0 bases and J shed 8 bases, with 20 bases lying between them. The CDR3 region has the DNA TGCAGCGTTGAAGATCGGAAGCGAAAGGCGGGTGATGAGCAGTTCTTC. This encodes CSVEDRKRKAGDEQFF.

This clonotype was observed at least ten times. Relative to the germline gene, one junction end is altered; a read error may explain this. This chain joins TRBV6-6 and TRBJ1-5; 12 bases line up with TRBD1. This CDR3 is built from 19 residues. Germline V gives CDR1 MNHNY, CDR2 SVGAGI (reference sequence). DNA for the CDR3: TGTGCCAGCAGTTACTCACCGGGACAGGGGGCCGATAGCGATCAGCCCCAGCATTTT. It encodes CASSYSPGQGADSDQPQHF.

Only a few counts were recorded for this clonotype. CDR3 DNA sequence: TGTGCCAGCAGTTTGGTGGGCGGGACGAGCGAGCAGTACTTC. Encoded protein: CASSLVGGTSEQYF. This chain connects TRBV28 to TRBJ2-7; perhaps TRBD2 as D (6 bases). Germline values: CDR1 MDHEN, CDR2 SYDVKM. The CDR3 is made up of 14 amino acids. V was cut by 3 bases and J by 6 bases, with 15 bases left in between.

A word on this clonotype: Germline and junction disagree at one end, which may indicate a read error. The chain combines TRBV28 with TRBJ2-5; tentatively, D is TRBD2 (6 bases). The germline V gene has CDR1 MDHEN and CDR2 SYDVKM. CDR3 length: 13 residues. CDR3 in DNA: TGTACCAGCAGTTTATTTGGAGGGGAGACCCAGTACTTC. It specifies CTSSLFGGETQYF.

The genes are TRBV15 and TRBJ2-1, with D possibly TRBD1 on 5 matching bases. Trimming took off 0 bases at V and 8 bases at J, with 11 bases between the two ends. Germline V gene data show CDR1 as LNHNV and CDR2 as YYDKDF (reference sequence). The CDR3 has 14 amino acids. CDR3 sequence reads: CATSRDGRGDEQFF. The CDR3 DNA reads TGTGCCACCAGCAGAGATGGTAGGGGCGATGAGCAGTTCTTC.

In regard to this clonotype: At one end, the junction sequence differs from germline, possibly due to a read error. The chain combines TRBV25-1 with TRBJ2-2, with no clear D. This CDR3 is 11 amino acids long. The germline V gene has CDR1 MGHDK and CDR2 SYGVNS. CDR3 amino acids: CANSYTWELFF. Written as DNA, the CDR3 is TGTGCCAACAGCTACACCTGGGAGCTGTTTTTT.

Worth noting for this clonotype: At one of its ends the junction is not consistent with the germline gene, which may arise from a read error. The rearrangement links TRBV11-2 to TRBJ2-1; TRBD2 matches 10 bases. This CDR3 has 15 amino acids. The V gene's germline CDR1 is SGHAT and CDR2 FQNNGV. This CDR3 is CASSFTSGKFNEHFF. The CDR3 DNA reads TGTGCCAGCAGCTTCACTAGCGGGAAGTTCAATGAGCACTTCTTC.

With regard to this clonotype: The junction departs from germline at one end; a sequencing error may be responsible. The chain recombines TRBV11-2 with TRBJ2-3, with D maybe TRBD1 (7 bases). This CDR3 region has 15 residues. Germline CDR1 is SGHAT and CDR2 is FQNNGV. The CDR3 coding sequence is TGTGCCAGCAGCTTAGTACAGGGGAGGATAGATATGCAGTATTTT. This translates into CASSLVQGRIDMQYF.

A remark on this clonotype: A junction boundary mismatches the germline segment, possibly from a read error. V gene TRBV11-2 combines with J gene TRBJ2-6, with D tentatively TRBD2 (6 bases). The germline V gene has CDR1 SGHAT and CDR2 FQNNGV. The CDR3 is 15 amino acids. The CDR3 reads CANSLERPGSDVLTF. CDR3 nucleotides: TGTGCCAACAGCTTAGAACGACCCGGGAGCGACGTCCTGACTTTC.